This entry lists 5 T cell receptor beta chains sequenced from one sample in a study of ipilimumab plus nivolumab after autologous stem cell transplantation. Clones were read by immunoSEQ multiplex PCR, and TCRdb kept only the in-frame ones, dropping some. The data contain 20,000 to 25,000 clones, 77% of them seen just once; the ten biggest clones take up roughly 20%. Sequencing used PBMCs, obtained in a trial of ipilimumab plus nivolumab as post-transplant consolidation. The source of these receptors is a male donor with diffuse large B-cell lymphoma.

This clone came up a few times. CDR3 region: CASYYGYGYTF. CDR3 DNA sequence: TGTGCCTCCTACTACGGCTATGGCTACACCTTC. V is TRBV30 and J is TRBJ1-2, with D uncertain. Trimming stripped 7 bases from V and 4 bases from J, with 10 bases between. The CDR3 runs to 11 residues. Germline V gives CDR1 GTSNPN, CDR2 SVGIG (reference sequence).

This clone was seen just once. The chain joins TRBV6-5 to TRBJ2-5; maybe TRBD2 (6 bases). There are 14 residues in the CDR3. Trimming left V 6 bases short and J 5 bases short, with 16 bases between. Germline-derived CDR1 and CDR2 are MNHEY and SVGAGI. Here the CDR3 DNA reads TGTGCCAGCAGCCGCCTTACGGCGGGGGAGACCCAGTACTTC. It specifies CASSRLTAGETQYF.

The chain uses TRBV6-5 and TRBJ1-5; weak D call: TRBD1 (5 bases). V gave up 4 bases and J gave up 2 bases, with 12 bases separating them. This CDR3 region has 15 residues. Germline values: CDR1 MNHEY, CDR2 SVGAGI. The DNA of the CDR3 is TGTGCCAGCAGTTCGGGGGGAGGGGGCAATCAGCCCCAGCATTTT. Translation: CASSSGGGGNQPQHF.

The CDR3 sequence: CASSLAYRTEAFF. In DNA, the CDR3 is TGTGCCAGCAGCTTAGCCTACAGGACCGAAGCTTTCTTT. V is TRBV7-6 and J is TRBJ1-1; possible D gene TRBD1, 5 bases. V was cut by 0 bases and J by 8 bases, with 10 bases left in between. CDR3 length: 13 amino acids. Germline CDR1 is SGHVS and CDR2 is FNYEAQ.

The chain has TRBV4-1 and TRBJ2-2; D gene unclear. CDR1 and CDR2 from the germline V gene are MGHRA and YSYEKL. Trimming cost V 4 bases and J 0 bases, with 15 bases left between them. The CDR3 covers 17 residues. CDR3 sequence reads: CASSRSLGITNTGELFF. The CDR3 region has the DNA TGCGCCAGCAGCCGATCGCTGGGAATTACGAACACCGGGGAGCTGTTTTTT.